Below, 28 T cell receptor beta chains from the same sample are listed, as sequenced in a study of cytomegalovirus exposure and HLA in healthy donors. PCR involved 60 Vbeta and 13 Jbeta primers. Here immunoSEQ multiplex PCR was the method, and the copy in TCRdb shows in-frame clones only, minus some. The data hold fewer than 130,000 clones, with 79% observed a single time. The specimen sequenced was PBMCs. The receptors originated from a woman in her thirties or forties in good health and CMV-seronegative.

The chain is built from TRBV7-8 and TRBJ1-6; TRBD1 matches 9 bases. V dropped 3 bases and J dropped 5; count of bases not matched to a gene: 5. The CDR3 length is 16 residues. CDR1 is SGHVS, CDR2 FQNEAQ, per germline. CDR3: CASSLTGGLDNSPLHF. The DNA of the CDR3 is TGTGCCAGCAGCTTGACAGGGGGACTGGATAATTCACCCCTCCACTTT.

The chain couples TRBV6-1 to TRBJ1-5, with 9 bases identical to TRBD1. The CDR3 extends over 14 amino acids. In germline, CDR1 is MNHNS, CDR2 SASEGT. J was trimmed by 5 bases and V by 10 bases; bases with no gene match: 9. The CDR3 coding sequence is TGTGCCACTCGGGGACAGGGAGGGGATCAGCCCCAGCATTTT. Protein sequence: CATRGQGGDQPQHF.

The chain joins TRBV5-1 to TRBJ2-1; 12 nucleotides align to TRBD2. CDR1 and CDR2 (germline): SGHRS, YFSETQ. Losses at the gene ends were 0 bases for V and 9 bases for J; bases not matched to a gene: 7. The CDR3 contains 16 residues. In nucleotides, the CDR3 is TGCGCCAGCAGCTTGGCCGCTAGCGGGAGGGCCGGTGAGCAGTTCTTC. The encoded protein is CASSLAASGRAGEQFF.

This clone showed up just once. The chain is built from TRBV7-2 and TRBJ1-1; D perhaps matches TRBD1 (5 bases). V was shortened by 5 bases and J by 1 base, with 8 bases between the two germline ends. Looked up from germline, CDR1 is SGHTA and CDR2 is FQGNSA. The CDR3 sequence is 13 residues long. CDR3 amino acids: CASSPGGNTEAFF. The DNA of the CDR3 is TGTGCCAGCAGCCCCGGGGGGAACACTGAAGCTTTCTTT.

J is TRBJ2-1 and V is TRBV9; 10 bases are shared with TRBD2. Germline V gene data show CDR1 as SGDLS and CDR2 as YYNGEE. The CDR3 contains 17 residues. Unmatched junction bases numbered 7, after V lost 3 bases and J lost 1 base. CDR3 region: CASSAPLAGGSYNEQFF. The CDR3 DNA reads as TGTGCCAGCAGCGCCCCATTAGCGGGGGGATCCTACAATGAGCAGTTCTTC.

The gene calls are TRBV11-2 and TRBJ2-5; 10 bases agree with TRBD2. After removal of 4 bases from V and 5 bases from J, the junction contained 13 bases not matched to a gene. The CDR3 length is 17 residues. CDR1 and CDR2 (germline): SGHAT, FQNNGV. DNA of the CDR3: TGTGCCAGCAGCTCCCTTAGGCTAAGCGGGAGGGGTGAGACCCAGTACTTC. As protein: CASSSLRLSGRGETQYF.

This clone was counted only a few times. The chain employs TRBV6-5 and TRBJ2-7, with D perhaps matching TRBD1 (6 bases). Germline loops: CDR1 MNHEY, CDR2 SVGAGI. The CDR3 runs 11 residues. V was pared by 7 bases and J by 4 bases, with 8 bases between. The CDR3 here is CASTQGYEQYF. CDR3 DNA: TGTGCCAGCACCCAGGGGTACGAGCAGTACTTC.

This chain uses TRBV7-9 with TRBJ1-1; 8 nucleotides match TRBD1. V was pared by 5 bases and J by 5 bases, with 13 bases of the junction left unmatched. This CDR3 comprises 16 residues. Germline V gene lookup returns CDR1 SEHNR and CDR2 FQNEAQ (reference sequence). The CDR3 loop reads CASSPLGQGAGTEAFF. Here the CDR3 DNA reads TGTGCCAGCAGCCCCCTTGGGCAGGGGGCGGGAACTGAAGCTTTCTTT. Full variable domain (missing parts from reference TRBV7-9 and TRBJ1-1): DTGVSQNPRHKITKRGQNVTFRCDPISEHNRLYWYRQTLGQGPEFLTYFQNEAQLEKSRLLSDRFSAERPKGSFSTLEIQRTEQGDSAMYLCASSPLGQGAGTEAFFGQGTRLTVV.

This clone was picked up one time. The J gene is TRBJ1-1, the V gene TRBV9; D gene unclear. Looked up from germline, CDR1 is SGDLS and CDR2 is YYNGEE. Trimming removed 0 bases at V and 3 bases at J, with 12 bases between. The CDR3 is made up of 15 amino acids. The CDR3 DNA reads TGTGCCAGCAGCGTAGCTCCGGGGTCGGACACTGAAGCTTTCTTT. It encodes CASSVAPGSDTEAFF.

The chain has TRBV7-2 and TRBJ1-4, with D hard to call. This CDR3 is built from 13 residues. The germline V and J ends were trimmed by 2 bases and 8 bases, with 9 bases remaining between them. Germline-derived CDR1 and CDR2 are SGHTA and FQGNSA. CDR3 sequence: CASSLQVDEKLFF. The CDR3 bases are TGTGCCAGCAGCTTACAGGTCGACGAAAAACTGTTTTTT.

J is TRBJ1-2 and V is TRBV7-2; no reliable D call. Germline CDR1 and CDR2: SGHTA and FQGNSA. The V end lost 2 bases, the J end lost 3 bases, and 10 bases lay between the germline ends. The CDR3 extends over 14 amino acids. CDR3 nucleotide sequence: TGTGCCAGCAGCTTAAACCGGTTTGACTATGGCTACACCTTC. It codes for CASSLNRFDYGYTF.

V is TRBV6-5 and J is TRBJ2-7, with 9 bases fitting TRBD1. CDR3 length: 14 residues. Germline CDR1 is MNHEY and CDR2 is SVGAGI. With V trimmed by 6 bases and J by 3 bases, 6 bases remained unmatched. The CDR3 coding sequence is TGTGCCAGCAGAAGCGGGACAGGGCTCTACGAGCAGTACTTC. Amino acids: CASRSGTGLYEQYF.

The chain combines TRBV5-4 with TRBJ2-1; 10 bases map to TRBD2. Germline loops: CDR1 SGHNT, CDR2 YYREEE (reference sequence). The V gene end was trimmed by 0 bases and the J gene end by 8 bases; junction bases not matched to a gene: 8. This CDR3 is 16 amino acids long. The CDR3 DNA sequence: TGTGCCAGCAGCTTGGGCCGACTAGCGGGTTTGGATGAGCAGTTCTTC. It codes for CASSLGRLAGLDEQFF.

This clone turned up a few times. The V and J genes are TRBV19 and TRBJ2-5; tentative D call: TRBD2 (6 bases). CDR3 length: 15 amino acids. CDR1 is LNHDA and CDR2 is SQIVND in the germline V gene (reference sequence). V shed 1 base and J shed 3 bases, with 12 bases lying between them. CDR3 amino acids: CASSIAEGPKETQYF. In DNA form, the CDR3 reads TGTGCCAGTAGTATAGCGGAGGGACCGAAAGAGACCCAGTACTTC.

V is TRBV10-3 and J is TRBJ2-3, with D uncertain. From germline, CDR1 is ENHRY and CDR2 SYGVKD. V gave up 6 bases and J gave up 5 bases, with 12 bases separating them. The CDR3 runs to 13 residues. CDR3 sequence: CAIRANPGDTQYF. Written as DNA, the CDR3 is TGTGCCATCAGGGCTAATCCAGGAGATACGCAGTATTTT.

The chain carries TRBV28 and TRBJ2-3, with D possibly being TRBD2 (6 bases). CDR1 is MDHEN, CDR2 SYDVKM, per germline. There are 15 residues in the CDR3. The V and J ends lost 1 base and 2 bases respectively, with 10 bases between them. The CDR3 DNA reads as TGTGCCAGCAGTTTATCGGGGGAGATCACAGATACGCAGTATTTT. Protein: CASSLSGEITDTQYF.

V and J are TRBV7-9 and TRBJ2-5; 8 bases are shared with TRBD2. The CDR3 contains 14 residues. Per germline, CDR1 SEHNR and CDR2 FQNEAQ (reference sequence). V lost 5 bases and J lost 2; bases outside the gene matches: 4. CDR3 residues: CASSISGNQETQYF. The CDR3, as DNA: TGTGCCAGCAGCATTAGCGGGAATCAAGAGACCCAGTACTTC.

V and J are TRBV4-3 and TRBJ2-7; possibly TRBD2 for D (6 bases). CDR3 length equals 15 residues. V lost 0 bases, J lost 4 bases, and 13 bases lay in between. Germline loops: CDR1 LGHNA, CDR2 YSLEER. This CDR3 is CASSQDGRGGYEQYF. The DNA for the CDR3 is TGCGCCAGCAGCCAAGATGGGCGGGGAGGATACGAGCAGTACTTC.

V is TRBV21-1 and J is TRBJ2-1; no DNA check was done on the table's D call, TRBD2. TRBV21-1 is given as a pseudogene. This CDR3 spans 17 amino acids. CDR3 amino acids: CASSKERAGSSYNEQFF. The CDR3 coding sequence is TGTGCCAGCAGCAAAGAGAGGGCGGGAAGCTCCTACAATGAGCAGTTCTTC.

The chain combines TRBV27 with TRBJ1-4; D is possibly TRBD1 (5 bases). The CDR3 totals 17 residues. Trimming cost V 2 bases and J 4 bases, with 17 bases left between them. CDR1 is MNHEY and CDR2 is SMNVEV in the germline V gene (reference sequence). CDR3 DNA sequence: TGTGCCAGCAGTTTAACCCCCTTCAGGGTTAGTAATGAAAAACTGTTTTTT. Its translation is CASSLTPFRVSNEKLFF.

The chain uses TRBV2 and TRBJ2-7, with D perhaps matching TRBD1 (5 bases). The germline V and J ends were trimmed by 6 bases and 5 bases, with 14 bases remaining between them. Germline V lookup: CDR1 SNHLY, CDR2 FYNNEI. This CDR3 spans 13 amino acids. CDR3 sequence reads: CASRGTGIDEQYF. The CDR3 DNA is TGTGCCAGCAGAGGAACAGGAATAGACGAGCAGTACTTC.

This sequence joins TRBV5-5 and TRBJ2-7; D is unclear. The CDR3 contains 13 residues. CDR1 SGHKS and CDR2 YYEKEE come from the germline V gene (reference sequence). V dropped 1 base and J dropped 2 bases, with 7 bases sitting between them. In DNA form, the CDR3 reads TGTGCCAGCAGCTTGTCCCCAACCTACGAGCAGTACTTC. It encodes CASSLSPTYEQYF.

The V gene is TRBV7-2, the J gene TRBJ1-5; 10 bases fit TRBD1. The germline gives CDR1 SGHTA, CDR2 FQGNSA. The V gene end was trimmed by 0 bases and the J gene end by 6 bases; junction bases not matched to a gene: 2. The CDR3 is 15 residues long. The CDR3 region is CASSLAGQGFQPQHF. CDR3 bases: TGTGCCAGCAGCTTAGCGGGACAGGGGTTTCAGCCCCAGCATTTT. The whole variable domain, filled in from reference TRBV7-2 and TRBJ1-5, reads GAGVSQSPSNKVTEKGKDVELRCDPISGHTALYWYRQSLGQGLEFLIYFQGNSAPDKSGLPSDRFSAERTGGSVSTLTIQRTQQEDSAVYLCASSLAGQGFQPQHFGDGTRLSIL.

This chain connects TRBV28 to TRBJ2-7; no definite D call. Trimming took 4 bases from V and 5 from J, leaving 9 bases between them. Germline V lookup: CDR1 MDHEN, CDR2 SYDVKM. The CDR3 has 12 amino acids. The CDR3: CASSSATNEQYF. CDR3 coding DNA: TGTGCCAGCAGTTCCGCTACGAACGAGCAGTACTTC.

J is TRBJ2-5 and V is TRBV6-5; weak D call: TRBD1 (5 bases). CDR1 and CDR2 (germline): MNHEY, SVGAGI. Trimming removed 4 bases from V and 2 bases from J, with 17 bases in between. This CDR3 has 16 amino acids. CDR3 bases: TGTGCCAGCAGTTCTTGGGCTGGGGCGAGACAAGAGACCCAGTACTTC. Translation: CASSSWAGARQETQYF.

The rearrangement joins TRBV19 to TRBJ1-1; the D is unclear. The germline CDR1 and CDR2 sequences are LNHDA and SQIVND (reference sequence). The CDR3 spans 13 residues. Deletions cut 2 bases from V and 1 base from J, with 5 bases between. In DNA form, the CDR3 reads TGTGCCAGTAGTATATCCGGGAACACTGAAGCTTTCTTT. Residues: CASSISGNTEAFF.

This sequence joins TRBV5-5 and TRBJ1-4; D gene unclear. The CDR3 length is 19 residues. CDR1 is SGHKS and CDR2 is YYEKEE in the germline V gene (reference sequence). V lost 5 bases and J lost 7, with 30 bases in between. This chain's CDR3 is CASRGLGVTSSRSAEKLFF. The CDR3 bases are TGTGCCAGCAGAGGTTTGGGTGTCACATCGTCTAGGTCCGCTGAAAAACTGTTTTTT.

The chain employs TRBV28 and TRBJ2-5; 11 bases line up with TRBD1. Near its end, the DNA agrees better with TRBJ2-7, so the J call may be wrong. Germline values: CDR1 MDHEN, CDR2 SYDVKM. The CDR3 runs 17 residues. Here the CDR3 reads CASSFGRRGQGEYEQYF. The CDR3 DNA is TGTGCCAGCAGTTTCGGCAGAAGGGGACAGGGGGAGTACGAGCAGTACTTC.